Detailed here is one T cell receptor (beta chain). This sample stems from a study of blood T cell repertoires in COVID-19. With 5 bases clipped from V and 10 bases from J, the junction kept 17 bases outside the gene matches. The CDR3 consists of 16 residues. Per germline, CDR1 LNHNV and CDR2 YYDKDF (reference sequence). Clones were sequenced by immunoSEQ multiplex PCR, and TCRdb holds only the in-frame ones, with some missing. The sample holds approximately 260,000 clones, approximately 90% seen once. This chain uses TRBV15 with TRBJ2-1, with TRBD2 matching 7 bases. The sequenced sample was peripheral blood. This TCR was sampled from a man in his 60s who had recovered from COVID-19. CDR3 protein: CATSGKLGLVYGEQFF. Written as DNA, the CDR3 is TGTGCCACCAGCGGAAAGTTAGGACTAGTGTATGGAGAGCAGTTCTTC.